One TCR beta chain is described in this entry. Its antigen is undetermined. The sample comes from a study of response to subunit inactivated influenza vaccine. Regarding the study as a whole: Authors suggested each seasonal influenza vaccination recruits few new T cells.

The CDR3 extends over 13 amino acids. The V end lost 8 bases, the J end lost 2 bases, and 11 bases lay between the germline ends. TCRdb reprocessed the RT-PCR reads via MiXCR and lists one record per CDR3 protein. The data contain over 800,000 distinct CDR3 sequences, 21% of them seen just once; the ten biggest clones take up 10%. Here the sequenced sample was PBMCs from blood, taken 5 days after vaccination. The source is a man over 45 who received an inactivated influenza vaccine. The chain carries TRBV12-3 or TRBV12-4 and TRBJ2-3, with D maybe TRBD1 (5 bases). The chain's CDR3 is CASGKTDTDTQYF. The CDR3 coding sequence is TGTGCCAGCGGAAAGACAGACACAGATACGCAGTATTTT.